These 21 T cell receptor beta chains came from one sample sequenced in a study of shared clonotypes between healthy human individuals. Only in-frame clones appear in the TCRdb table, and some are missing; sequencing was by immunoSEQ multiplex PCR. The sample yields roughly 100,000 clones, about 72% seen once. Sample: memory CD8+ T cells sorted from blood. Stated subset: CD45RO+ cells pooled with CCR7-negative TemRA cells. All receptors derive from a woman aged 25 to 39 in good health.

The chain couples TRBV27 to TRBJ2-1, with no clear D. V gave up 5 bases and J gave up 6 bases, with 11 bases separating them. CDR1 MNHEY and CDR2 SMNVEV come from the germline V gene (reference sequence). The CDR3 is made up of 13 amino acids. The CDR3 nucleotides are TGTGCCAGCAGTCCTCCGATCGGCAATGAGCAGTTCTTC. Protein sequence: CASSPPIGNEQFF.

For the CDR3, the DNA is TGTGCCACCAGCAGCCTCAAGGGACCCTCCTACGAGCAGTACTTC. It is translated as CATSSLKGPSYEQYF. The chain links TRBV15 to TRBJ2-7; D may match TRBD1 or TRBD2 (5 bases each). The germline V and J ends were trimmed by 3 bases and 0 bases, with 12 bases remaining between them. CDR3 length: 15 residues. Per the germline V gene, CDR1 is LNHNV and CDR2 is YYDKDF (reference sequence). The full variable domain, with the rest looked up from reference TRBV15 and TRBJ2-7, is DAMVIQNPRYQVTQFGKPVTLSCSQTLNHNVMYWYQQKSSQAPKLLFHYYDKDFNNEADTPDNFQSRRPNTSFCFLDIRSPGLGDTAMYLCATSSLKGPSYEQYFGPGTRLTVT.

This clone was detected once. The chain has TRBV29-1 and TRBJ2-1; 9 bases match TRBD2. Germline V lookup: CDR1 SQVTM, CDR2 ANQGSEA. Losses at the gene ends were 7 bases for V and 4 bases for J; bases not matched to a gene: 8. CDR3 length: 14 residues. In DNA, the CDR3 is TGCAGCGCCCTCCCTAGCGGGACGTACAATGAGCAGTTCTTC. Translating gives CSALPSGTYNEQFF.

This chain links TRBV21-1 with TRBJ2-6; the table's D gene call, TRBD1, was not cross checked with the DNA. TRBV21-1 is described as a pseudogene. The CDR3 runs 16 residues. Written as DNA, the CDR3 is TGTGCCAGCAGCCGACAGGGGGCGAAAGGGGCCAACGTCCTGACTTTC. Translated, it gives CASSRQGAKGANVLTF.

Only a few counts were recorded for this clone. The rearrangement uses TRBV19 and TRBJ1-2, with 9 bases identical to TRBD1. This CDR3 is built from 14 residues. V shed 8 bases, J shed 3 bases, and the junction held 7 bases outside the gene matches. CDR1 and CDR2 (germline): LNHDA, SQIVND (reference sequence). CDR3 protein: CASSYRGLHYGYTF. CDR3 in DNA: TGTGCCAGTTCCTACAGGGGGCTCCACTATGGCTACACCTTC.

This chain joins TRBV27 and TRBJ2-2; tentatively, D is TRBD2 (5 bases). This CDR3 is built from 15 residues. V was cut by 7 bases and J by 4 bases, with 16 bases left in between. The germline V gene has CDR1 MNHEY and CDR2 SMNVEV (reference sequence). The CDR3 DNA sequence: TGTGCCAGCATCTCCGGAGGCGTGGGCACCGGGGAGCTGTTTTTT. This encodes CASISGGVGTGELFF.

Concerning this clone: An end of the junction differs from the germline gene, which may be a read error. V gene TRBV20-1 combines with J gene TRBJ1-1, with D hard to call. This CDR3 has 10 amino acids. In germline, CDR1 is DFQATT, CDR2 SNEGSKA (reference sequence). CDR3 region: CSARAEEAFF. CDR3 sequence (DNA): TGCAGTGCAAGAGCAGAAGAAGCTTTCTTT.

The rearrangement joins TRBV19 to TRBJ1-4; TRBD1 aligns across 8 bases. From germline, CDR1 is LNHDA and CDR2 SQIVND (reference sequence). The CDR3 contains 14 residues. V shed 4 bases, J shed 5 bases, and the junction held 3 bases outside the gene matches. CDR3: CASSSRGRNEKLFF. CDR3 DNA: TGTGCCAGTAGTAGCAGGGGGCGAAATGAAAAACTGTTTTTT. The variable domain in full, with the rest retrieved from reference TRBV19 and TRBJ1-4, is DGGITQSPKYLFRKEGQNVTLSCEQNLNHDAMYWYRQDPGQGLRLIYYSQIVNDFQKGDIAEGYSVSREKKESFPLTVTSAQKNPTAFYLCASSSRGRNEKLFFGSGTQLSVL.

The V call is TRBV28, the J call TRBJ2-5, with 10 bases matching TRBD1. V lost 3 bases and J lost 7; bases outside the gene matches: 14. This CDR3 has 17 amino acids. CDR1 and CDR2 from the germline V gene are MDHEN and SYDVKM. The CDR3 nucleotides read TGTGCCAGCAGTTTCGGGACAGGGGAGCGCCGTACGGGGACCCAGTACTTC. This translates into CASSFGTGERRTGTQYF.

This chain's CDR3 is CASSSEGTGPNEKLFF. The CDR3 coding sequence is TGTGCCAGCAGCTCCGAGGGGACAGGTCCTAATGAAAAACTGTTTTTT. The chain recombines TRBV4-2 with TRBJ1-4; 8 bases align to TRBD1. V was clipped by 5 bases and J by 3 bases; unmatched bases: 8. The CDR3 runs to 16 residues. The germline gives CDR1 LGHNA, CDR2 YNFKEQ.

A word on this clone: With a far larger clone one base away, a read error is the likely cause. This rearrangement joins TRBV28 to TRBJ2-6, with D possibly matching TRBD2 (6 bases). This CDR3 is 17 amino acids long. From germline, CDR1 is MDHEN and CDR2 SYDVKM. The V gene lost 4 bases and the J gene lost 4 bases, with 17 bases spanning the gap. The CDR3 DNA reads TGTGCCAGCAGTTGCATTCCCTCGGCGGGGGGGGCCAACGTCCTGACTTTC. As protein: CASSCIPSAGGANVLTF.

The rearrangement uses TRBV18 and TRBJ2-3; D is ambiguous. Germline CDR1 and CDR2: KGHSH and LQKENI. V gave up 5 bases and J gave up 2 bases, with 2 bases separating them. The length of the CDR3 is 11 residues. DNA of the CDR3: TGTGCCAGCTCAGACACAGATACGCAGTATTTT. It translates to CASSDTDTQYF.

This clone was seen more than once but under ten times. This rearrangement joins TRBV2 to TRBJ1-1, with D uncertain. Germline V gene lookup returns CDR1 SNHLY and CDR2 FYNNEI. The CDR3 contains 12 residues. V was cut by 6 bases and J by 2 bases, with 7 bases left in between. The CDR3 here is CASSISNTEAFF. DNA for the CDR3: TGTGCCAGCAGCATCAGTAACACTGAAGCTTTCTTT.

The rearrangement links TRBV30 to TRBJ2-5; D not resolved. Looked up from germline, CDR1 is GTSNPN and CDR2 is SVGIG (reference sequence). V lost 2 bases and J lost 4, with 5 bases in between. This CDR3 has 11 amino acids. The CDR3 loop is CAWSTGETQYF. CDR3 DNA: TGTGCCTGGAGTACTGGAGAGACCCAGTACTTC.

A few counts support this clone. The rearrangement joins TRBV25-1 to TRBJ2-3; TRBD1 matches at 8 bases. The germline gives CDR1 MGHDK, CDR2 SYGVNS. This CDR3 contains 14 residues. V was clipped by 5 bases and J by 3 bases; unmatched bases: 4. CDR3 bases: TGTGCCAGCAGTCCAGACAGGGGAACAGATACGCAGTATTTT. It translates to CASSPDRGTDTQYF.

This sequence joins TRBV6-6 and TRBJ2-7; no reliable D call. Germline V CDR1 and CDR2: MNHNY, SVGAGI (reference sequence). V was shortened by 4 bases and J by 3 bases, with 10 bases between the two germline ends. CDR3 length: 13 residues. CDR3 sequence (DNA): TGTGCCAGCAGTTCCGTACACAGCTACGAGCAGTACTTC. Encoded protein: CASSSVHSYEQYF.

The genes are TRBV28 and TRBJ1-5, with 8 positions matching TRBD1. V was pared by 5 bases and J by 6 bases, with 3 bases of the junction left unmatched. CDR3 size: 13 residues. Germline values: CDR1 MDHEN, CDR2 SYDVKM. CDR3 residues: CASSTTGVQPQHF. The CDR3 coding sequence is TGTGCCAGCAGTACGACAGGGGTTCAGCCCCAGCATTTT.

This clone has just a few counts. The chain is built from TRBV11-3 and TRBJ2-1; D unresolved. This CDR3 comprises 14 residues. The V gene lost 4 bases and the J gene lost 4 bases, with 11 bases spanning the gap. From germline, CDR1 is SGHNT and CDR2 YENEEA. The CDR3 spells CASSSAGGYNEQFF. In DNA form, the CDR3 reads TGTGCCAGCAGCTCAGCTGGCGGTTACAATGAGCAGTTCTTC.

The genes are TRBV30 and TRBJ1-2, with D possibly matching TRBD1 (6 bases). The CDR3 covers 13 residues. Germline assignment: CDR1 GTSNPN and CDR2 SVGIG (reference sequence). The V and J ends lost 2 bases and 4 bases respectively, with 11 bases between them. As DNA, the CDR3 is TGTGCCTGGAGTTTGTCACAGGGCTATGGCTACACCTTC. Translating it yields CAWSLSQGYGYTF. Full variable domain (missing parts from reference TRBV30 and TRBJ1-2): SQTIHQWPATLVQPVGSPLSLECTVEGTSNPNLYWYRQAAGRGLQLLFYSVGIGQISSEVPQNLSASRPQDRQFILSSKKLLLSDSGFYLCAWSLSQGYGYTFGSGTRLTVV.

The V gene is TRBV5-6, the J gene TRBJ1-1, with a weak D call TRBD1 (5 bases). The ends were cut back, 0 bases at V and 0 bases at J, with 15 bases in the middle. The CDR3 is 17 amino acids. Germline V gene lookup returns CDR1 SGHDT and CDR2 YYEEEE. CDR3 bases: TGTGCCAGCAGCTTGGGGGGCAGGACTATGATGAACACTGAAGCTTTCTTT. Amino acid sequence: CASSLGGRTMMNTEAFF.

In its sample, this clone was seen once. The chain couples TRBV7-6 to TRBJ2-7; a weak D match, TRBD1 (6 bases). Trimming stripped 5 bases from V and 4 bases from J, with 12 bases between. The CDR3 contains 13 residues. Germline V gives CDR1 SGHVS, CDR2 FNYEAQ. CDR3 sequence: CASSEGQIYEQYF. The CDR3 DNA reads as TGTGCCAGCAGCGAAGGACAGATATACGAGCAGTACTTC.